The text below deals with one T cell receptor beta chain. This sample stems from a study of blood T cell repertoires in COVID-19. Methods used by the authors: Amplification of reference gene primers provided the estimated nucleated cell counts. Assay used: immunoSEQ multiplex PCR; TCRdb lists only in-frame clones, some missing. Clone size and V and J calls were adopted from that table, with D and trimming inferred from the DNA. The data show roughly 100,000 clones, roughly 90% seen once. V was shortened by 2 bases and J by 4 bases, with 9 bases between the two germline ends. The CDR3 has 12 residues. Germline V gene data show CDR1 as GTSNPN and CDR2 as SVGIG (reference sequence).

This clonotype was obtained from a woman aged 55-70 years with acute or convalescent COVID-19. The chain couples TRBV30 to TRBJ2-7, with D tentatively TRBD1 (6 bases). The sequencing sample was made of peripheral blood. The chain's CDR3 is CAWSPGVYEQYF. The CDR3 bases are TGTGCCTGGAGTCCAGGGGTATACGAGCAGTACTTC. The entire variable domain, with the rest obtained from reference TRBV30 and TRBJ2-7, is as follows: SQTIHQWPATLVQPVGSPLSLECTVEGTSNPNLYWYRQAAGRGLQLLFYSVGIGQISSEVPQNLSASRPQDRQFILSSKKLLLSDSGFYLCAWSPGVYEQYFGPGTRLTVT.